The 24 T cell receptor beta chains in this list originate from one sample, sequenced in a study of tumor-infiltrating lymphocytes in oesophageal squamous cell carcinoma. TCRdb re-derived calls from the PCR reads in MiXCR, one entry per CDR3 protein. This repertoire shows 15,000 to 20,000 distinct CDR3 sequences, less than 55% found once; its top ten account for roughly two fifths. The specimen was blood. All receptors derive from a female donor with esophageal squamous cell carcinoma.

The J gene is TRBJ2-1, the V gene TRBV11-2, with no clear D. The J call is uncertain, as TRBJ2-7 better fits the DNA end. This CDR3 spans 12 amino acids. CDR1 SGHAT and CDR2 FQNNGV come from the germline V gene. The DNA of the CDR3 is TGTGCCAGCAGCTTAGATCGGAGCGAGCAGTACTTC. Amino acids: CASSLDRSEQYF.

There are many counts of this clonotype. At one boundary the junction diverges from the germline segment, which might be a read error. The chain couples TRBV7-7 to TRBJ2-5, with TRBD2 matching over 12 bases. Germline values: CDR1 SSHAT, CDR2 FNYEAQ (reference sequence). The CDR3 is 16 amino acids. The CDR3, as DNA: TGTGCTAGCAGCAGAACGGGACTAGCGGGCGCGGAGACCCAGTACTTC. It translates to CASSRTGLAGAETQYF.

This clonotype was seen at least ten times. The chain has TRBV2 and TRBJ2-2; maybe TRBD2 (5 bases). Germline CDR1 and CDR2: SNHLY and FYNNEI. The CDR3 loop spans 15 amino acids. DNA of the CDR3: TGTGTCTCACGAGGGCCAAACCCGAACACCGGGGAGCTGTTTTTT. Translation gives CVSRGPNPNTGELFF.

The chain joins TRBV24-1 to TRBJ1-5; no clear D. The V and J ends lost 0 bases and 3 bases respectively, with 5 bases between them. Per germline, CDR1 KGHDR and CDR2 SFDVKD. This CDR3 region has 14 residues. CDR3 sequence reads: CATSDLSINQPQHF. DNA of the CDR3: TGTGCCACCAGTGATTTGAGCATCAATCAGCCCCAGCATTTT.

This clonotype was seen a few times. Just one base apart from a much larger clone, this may be a read error. The CDR3 nucleotides are TGTGCCAGCAGCAGGACTAACGAGCAGTTCTTC. Amino acid sequence: CASSRTNEQFF. The V and J genes are TRBV6-1 and TRBJ2-5, with a possible D match to TRBD2 (6 bases). TRBJ2-1 explains the end of the DNA better; the J call may be wrong. The length of the CDR3 is 11 residues. Germline values: CDR1 MNHNS, CDR2 SASEGT.

This rearrangement joins TRBV5-1 to TRBJ2-2; 10 bases map to TRBD2. Germline lookup yields CDR1 SGHRS and CDR2 YFSETQ. There are 16 residues in the CDR3. Losses at the gene ends were 3 bases for V and 2 bases for J; bases not matched to a gene: 4. The CDR3, as DNA: TGCGCCAGCAGCTCCCGGACTAGCGGAAACACCGGGGAGCTGTTTTTT. Translation: CASSSRTSGNTGELFF. Filled out from reference TRBV5-1 and TRBJ2-2, the complete variable domain reads KAGVTQTPRYLIKTRGQQVTLSCSPISGHRSVSWYQQTPGQGLQFLFEYFSETQRNKGNFPGRFSGRQFSNSRSEMNVSTLELGDSALYLCASSSRTSGNTGELFFGEGSRLTVL.

The chain has TRBV7-2 and TRBJ1-1; D is ambiguous. Trimming took off 3 bases at V and 0 bases at J, with 8 bases between the two ends. The CDR3 has 14 residues. From germline, CDR1 is SGHTA and CDR2 FQGNSA. The DNA of the CDR3 is TGTGCCAGCAGCTTTTACAGAATGAACACTGAAGCTTTCTTT. Residues: CASSFYRMNTEAFF.

This clonotype was counted at least ten times. V and J are TRBV5-6 and TRBJ2-7; D is unresolved. Germline CDR1 SGHDT, CDR2 YYEEEE. The CDR3 has 13 residues. Trimming pared 3 bases from V and 7 bases from J, leaving 14 bases between. CDR3 region: CASSYGRVGEQYF. CDR3 DNA: TGTGCCAGCAGCTACGGACGGGTCGGGGAGCAGTACTTC.

This sequence joins TRBV7-3 and TRBJ1-1; a possible D gene is TRBD1 (6 bases). The CDR3 is 16 residues long. Germline values: CDR1 SGHTA, CDR2 FQGTGA. V was cut by 5 bases and J by 2 bases, with 18 bases left in between. The DNA for the CDR3 is TGTGCCAGCAGCCCTGGGGCAGGGGTTAGCAACACTGAAGCTTTCTTT. This encodes CASSPGAGVSNTEAFF.

There are a few counts of this clonotype. V is TRBV19 and J is TRBJ2-3; D uncertain. Germline assignment: CDR1 LNHDA and CDR2 SQIVND (reference sequence). The CDR3 extends over 13 amino acids. V was shortened by 9 bases and J by 2 bases, with 12 bases between the two germline ends. The CDR3 coding sequence is TGTGCCAGCCGGGTCCTTGACACAGATACGCAGTATTTT. Its translation: CASRVLDTDTQYF. Using reference TRBV19 and TRBJ2-3 for the parts outside the CDR3, the full variable domain is DGGITQSPKYLFRKEGQNVTLSCEQNLNHDAMYWYRQDPGQGLRLIYYSQIVNDFQKGDIAEGYSVSREKKESFPLTVTSAQKNPTAFYLCASRVLDTDTQYFGPGTRLTVL.

As for this clonotype: Without the conserved terminal phenylalanine or tryptophan, this CDR3 likely stems from a read error. The limits of the CDR3 on the DNA are not certain, so only TCRdb's listed CDR3 is given. J is TRBJ2-7 and V is TRBV12-3 or TRBV12-4; the D segment call TRBD1 is taken from the table without a DNA check. The CDR3 has 17 amino acids, counting both end residues. CDR3 sequence reads: CASSRQTGALYGYTFGS.

At least ten counts were recorded for this clonotype. The gene calls are TRBV7-8 and TRBJ2-2, with 8 bases identical to TRBD1. The germline gives CDR1 SGHVS, CDR2 FQNEAQ. V dropped 5 bases and J dropped 5; count of bases not matched to a gene: 7. The CDR3 has 15 amino acids. The chain's CDR3 is CASSNGQGGTGELFF. CDR3 nucleotides: TGTGCCAGCAGCAACGGACAGGGTGGGACCGGGGAGCTGTTTTTT.

The table lists this clonotype with many counts. This chain uses TRBV10-3 with TRBJ1-2; maybe TRBD1 (5 bases). V was trimmed by 3 bases and J by 11 bases, leaving 28 bases between them. The CDR3 has 17 amino acids. Germline assignment: CDR1 ENHRY and CDR2 SYGVKD. CDR3 in amino acids: CAISDGAARRVYGGYTF. The CDR3 coding sequence is TGTGCCATCAGTGACGGGGCCGCGCGACGGGTATATGGGGGGTACACCTTC.

There are many counts of this clonotype. This rearrangement joins TRBV2 to TRBJ1-1, with 9 bases identical to TRBD1. From germline, CDR1 is SNHLY and CDR2 FYNNEI. CDR3 length: 14 residues. J lost 3 bases, V lost 6 bases, and 5 bases had no gene match. CDR3 in amino acids: CASRLQGADTEAFF. Here the CDR3 DNA reads TGTGCCAGCAGACTACAGGGGGCGGACACTGAAGCTTTCTTT.

This rearrangement joins TRBV7-6 to TRBJ2-2; D gene unclear. Deletions cut 1 base from V and 4 bases from J, with 10 bases between. The germline V gene has CDR1 SGHVS and CDR2 FNYEAQ. The CDR3 totals 15 residues. CDR3: CASSLGGPPTGELFF. For the CDR3, the DNA is TGTGCCAGCAGCTTAGGAGGACCGCCCACCGGGGAGCTGTTTTTT.

The rearrangement joins TRBV6-2 or TRBV6-3 to TRBJ2-3; 9 positions agree with TRBD1. The junction had 16 bases not matched to a gene; V was cut back by 4 bases and J by 14 bases. Germline V gives CDR1 MNHEY, CDR2 SVGEGT. The CDR3 contains 15 residues. CDR3 DNA sequence: TGTGCCAGCAGTTTCTGGACAGGGGTGGATAGGGAGCTGTATTTT. Its protein is CASSFWTGVDRELYF.

This clonotype was seen at least ten times. The chain couples TRBV7-6 to TRBJ2-3; D is possibly TRBD1 (7 bases). From germline, CDR1 is SGHVS and CDR2 FNYEAQ. The CDR3 extends over 15 amino acids. Trimming removed 4 bases from V and 6 bases from J, with 17 bases in between. The CDR3 reads CASSWGDSRADTQYF. The CDR3 region has the DNA TGTGCCAGCAGCTGGGGGGACAGCAGAGCCGATACGCAGTATTTT.

This clonotype was counted only a few times. The chain couples TRBV19 to TRBJ2-1, with 8 nucleotides matching TRBD2. The trim removed 6 bases at V and 0 bases at J, leaving 4 bases unmatched. The CDR3 has 15 residues. Germline CDR1 LNHDA, CDR2 SQIVND (reference sequence). The DNA of the CDR3 is TGTGCCAGTAGACACAGCGGGAGCTCCTACAATGAGCAGTTCTTC. Protein product: CASRHSGSSYNEQFF.

This clonotype is labeled medium-sized. Written as DNA, the CDR3 is TGTGCCAGCAGCTTAGAAGGCAGATTAGCCAAAAACATTCAGTACTTC. Its protein is CASSLEGRLAKNIQYF. The chain carries TRBV7-9 and TRBJ2-4, with D unresolved. V was pared by 1 base and J by 0 bases, with 10 bases between. This CDR3 spans 16 amino acids. CDR1 is SEHNR and CDR2 is FQNEAQ in the germline V gene (reference sequence).

This clonotype was observed many times. The V and J genes are TRBV7-2 and TRBJ1-3; 9 bases match TRBD1. Germline CDR1 SGHTA, CDR2 FQGNSA. Trimming took 4 bases from V and 0 from J; bases not matched to a gene: 7. The CDR3 is made up of 17 amino acids. CDR3 in DNA: TGTGCCAGCAGCTCTGACAGGGGGACCTTCTCTGGAAACACCATATATTTT. Its protein is CASSSDRGTFSGNTIYF.

The chain is built from TRBV6-4 and TRBJ2-3; D is ambiguous. The CDR3 spans 15 residues. Germline assignment: CDR1 MRHNA and CDR2 SNTAGT. V was clipped by 3 bases and J by 4 bases, with 14 bases between them. The CDR3 reads CASSDGLSSSDTQYF. The CDR3, as DNA: TGTGCCAGCAGTGATGGCTTGTCGAGCTCAGATACGCAGTATTTT.

This clonotype qualifies as medium-sized. The J gene is TRBJ1-1, the V gene TRBV7-2; TRBD1 agrees at 9 bases. This CDR3 region has 14 residues. The J segment lost 3 bases and the V segment lost 4 bases, leaving 3 bases of the junction unmatched. The germline CDR1 and CDR2 sequences are SGHTA and FQGNSA. CDR3 sequence (DNA): TGTGCCAGCAGCTCGGACAGGGGATACACTGAAGCTTTCTTT. Residues: CASSSDRGYTEAFF.

This clonotype was picked up many times. The genes are TRBV20-1 and TRBJ2-1, with TRBD2 identical over 10 bases. This CDR3 is 16 amino acids long. CDR1 and CDR2 from the germline V gene are DFQATT and SNEGSKA (reference sequence). V lost 3 bases and J lost 6; bases outside the gene matches: 11. The CDR3 loop reads CSASDPRTSGINEQFF. CDR3 coding DNA: TGCAGTGCTAGTGATCCAAGGACTAGCGGTATCAATGAGCAGTTCTTC.

Judged by abundance, this clonotype is medium-sized. The chain carries TRBV7-6 and TRBJ1-4, with D possibly being TRBD1 (5 bases). The CDR3 spans 19 residues. The V end was cut by 3 bases, the J end by 4 bases, with 24 bases between. Germline V lookup: CDR1 SGHVS, CDR2 FNYEAQ. The CDR3 bases are TGTGCCAGCAGCTTTAGGCAGGGTGGCACTTTGTCCAATAATGAAAAACTGTTTTTT. Its translation is CASSFRQGGTLSNNEKLFF.